These T cell receptor beta chains were read from a single sample in a study of blood T cell repertoires in COVID-19. The assay was immunoSEQ multiplex PCR, and TCRdb's table has in-frame clones only and misses some. Of tens of thousands of clones in the sample, approximately 80% were seen once. The sequencing sample was made of peripheral blood. Receptor source: a woman in her sixties or seventies with acute or convalescent COVID-19. The CDR3 runs from the conserved cysteine through the conserved F or W. The D gene is left open where the match is weak. Size values are once, few and many counts, or a class for expanded clones, and some rows have none.

d_gene	v_gene	j_gene	abundance	CDR3nt	CDR3aa
TRBD1	TRBV7-3	TRBJ2-1	few	TGTGCCAGCAGCCTAGGGACAGGGGCACGTGAGCAGTTCTTC	CASSLGTGAREQFF
-	TRBV21-1	TRBJ2-7	-	TGTGCCAGCAGCACCACCGGGACAGGGGCCACCTGGGAGCAGTACTTC	CASSTTGTGATWEQYF
-	TRBV7-6	TRBJ2-1	-	TGTGCCAGCAGCTTCTCACCGGGAGAGCCTAACAATGAGCAGTTCTTC	CASSFSPGEPNNEQFF
TRBD2	TRBV7-8	TRBJ2-7	-	TGTGCCAGCAGCTTAGAACTAGCGTTCTCCTACGAGCAGTACTTC	CASSLELAFSYEQYF
-	TRBV5-1	TRBJ1-4	-	TGCGCCAGCAGCTTGGGGCAGGGGTATGAAAAACTGTTTTTT	CASSLGQGYEKLFF
-	TRBV6-5	TRBJ1-2	-	TGTGCCAGCAGCCACAGGGATGGCTATGGCTACACCTTC	CASSHRDGYGYTF
-	TRBV28	TRBJ1-1	-	TGTGCCAGCAGTTTATTACGGGGTACCCGCGAAGCTTTCTTT	CASSLLRGTREAFF
-	TRBV7-9	TRBJ2-1	once	TGTGCCAGCAGCTTATCCAGTTCCCTTGAGCAGTTCTTC	CASSLSSSLEQFF
TRBD2	TRBV7-2	TRBJ2-2	once	TGTGCCAGCAGAAATTTCTTAGCGGGCACGAACACCGGGGAGCTGTTTTTT	CASRNFLAGTNTGELFF
-	TRBV2	TRBJ1-1	-	TGTGCCGGATCCACGCGGAGGGGGAACACTGAAGCTTTCTTT	CAGSTRRGNTEAFF
TRBD1	TRBV7-6	TRBJ1-2	-	TGTGCCAGCAGCCCGGGACAGGGCTATGGCTACACCTTC	CASSPGQGYGYTF